This T cell receptor beta chain was recorded in a study of molecular identifiers for immune sequencing clone quantification. The table lists this clonotype with many counts. One end of the junction does not line up with germline, which may come from a read error. Preparation of naive CD8 libraries involved about 17,000 to 1,100,000 sorted cells and 10%, 30% or 50% RNA. The CDR3 has 13 residues. Germline loops: CDR1 MGHRA, CDR2 YSYEKL. Using its own MiXCR run on the PCR reads, TCRdb lists one record per CDR3 protein. Of some 650,000 distinct CDR3 sequences in the sample, about 20% were seen once. V and J are TRBV4-1 and TRBJ2-7; 7 bases are a match to TRBD1. The sequence was collected from a human donor in good health. Some libraries in this study had Jurkat cell RNA spiked in. Sequenced material: naive CD8+ T cells from blood, with Jurkat cell RNA spiked in. As to subset: FACS-sorted CD8+CD4-CCR7+CD45RA+ naive T cells. In DNA form, the CDR3 reads TGTGCCAGCAGCCAAGCACAGGGGAACGAGCAGTACTTC. Amino acids: CASSQAQGNEQYF.